The entry below describes one T cell receptor (beta chain). The time point denotes: peripheral blood 6 weeks after treatment start. Patients were diagnosed with urothelial carcinoma, either locally advanced or metastatic. Between 1 and 8 samples, pretreatment and on-treatment, were given by each patient. These data belong to a study of PD-L1 blockade in urothelial cancer. Study summary: Prior chemotherapy ranged from 0 to 3 regimens per patient.

This CDR3 has 13 amino acids. The germline CDR1 and CDR2 sequences are MNHEY and SMNVEV (reference sequence). Trimming cost V 2 bases and J 5 bases, with 8 bases left between them. Using immunoSEQ multiplex PCR, the repertoire was profiled, and TCRdb retains in-frame clones only, with some absent. Among approximately 91,000 clones listed, less than 90% were seen once. Sequencing used PBMCs, obtained around atezolizumab (anti-PD-L1) treatment. The sequence derives from a man between 65 and 79 years old with urothelial cancer. The chain combines TRBV27 with TRBJ2-3; D call uncertain. CDR3 nucleotides: TGTGCCAGCAGTTTAGGGCACAGAGATACGCAGTATTTT. Its protein product is CASSLGHRDTQYF.